These 28 T cell receptor beta chains originate from one sample sequenced in a study of shared clonotypes between healthy human individuals. CD8 cells classed as naive were CD45RO-negative and positively selected for CCR7, excluding terminally differentiated effector memory CD45RA+ cells. Only in-frame clones appear in the TCRdb table, and some are missing; sequencing was by immunoSEQ multiplex PCR. Here the sample spans hundreds of thousands of clones, approximately 96% being singletons. The source material was naive CD8+ T cells sorted from blood. The origin of the receptors is a woman aged 25 to 39 in good health.

The chain links TRBV21-1 to TRBJ2-7. TRBV21-1 is tagged as a pseudogene. The CDR3 totals 16 residues. This CDR3 is CASSKRPTGPSYEQYF. In nucleotides, the CDR3 is TGTGCCAGCAGCAAAAGGCCCACGGGACCATCCTACGAGCAGTACTTC.

The rearrangement joins TRBV19 to TRBJ2-7; 7 nucleotides align to TRBD2. CDR3 length: 14 amino acids. V was clipped by 7 bases and J by 1 base; unmatched bases: 7. CDR1 and CDR2 from the germline V gene are LNHDA and SQIVND (reference sequence). The CDR3 coding sequence is TGTGCCAGTACCCCTCGGGGAGGGTCCTACGAGCAGTACTTC. Amino acid sequence: CASTPRGGSYEQYF.

For the CDR3, the DNA is TGTGCCAGCAGTTTCGGCCAGGGGCATTTAGGAAACACCATATATTTT. Protein sequence: CASSFGQGHLGNTIYF. The chain couples TRBV28 to TRBJ1-3, with TRBD1 as a possible D gene (6 bases). The germline V and J ends were trimmed by 3 bases and 4 bases, with 16 bases remaining between them. Germline CDR1 MDHEN, CDR2 SYDVKM. The CDR3 has 16 residues.

This rearrangement joins TRBV18 to TRBJ2-2; a weak D match, TRBD1 (5 bases). This CDR3 is 16 amino acids long. Germline lookup yields CDR1 KGHSH and CDR2 LQKENI. The ends were cut back, 0 bases at V and 2 bases at J, with 10 bases in the middle. CDR3 DNA sequence: TGTGCCAGCTCACCACCGGAAGGGGCCAACACCGGGGAGCTGTTTTTT. Translation: CASSPPEGANTGELFF.

This chain uses TRBV5-4 with TRBJ2-1; TRBD2 might be the D (6 bases). The germline V gene encodes CDR1 SGHNT and CDR2 YYREEE (reference sequence). The CDR3 contains 15 residues. V dropped 4 bases and J dropped 6 bases, with 17 bases sitting between them. CDR3 bases: TGTGCCAGCAGCGCTCAGGAGGGTCTTGCCAATGAGCAGTTCTTC. Protein: CASSAQEGLANEQFF.

This CDR3 is CASSPLRGGLVTDTQYF. The CDR3 DNA sequence: TGTGCCAGCAGCCCTCTTAGGGGGGGACTAGTCACAGATACGCAGTATTTT. The chain links TRBV11-2 to TRBJ2-3; 8 nucleotides agree with TRBD2. Germline loops: CDR1 SGHAT, CDR2 FQNNGV. The V gene end was trimmed by 5 bases and the J gene end by 2 bases; junction bases not matched to a gene: 12. The CDR3 is 17 amino acids.

V gene TRBV5-1 combines with J gene TRBJ2-7, with unresolved D. Trimming shortened V by 4 bases and J by 0 bases, and 11 bases separated the two germline ends. In germline, CDR1 is SGHRS, CDR2 YFSETQ. The CDR3 is 14 amino acids. The CDR3 spells CASSADRNSYEQYF. For the CDR3, the DNA is TGCGCCAGCAGCGCCGACCGCAACTCCTACGAGCAGTACTTC. Full variable domain (missing parts from reference TRBV5-1 and TRBJ2-7): KAGVTQTPRYLIKTRGQQVTLSCSPISGHRSVSWYQQTPGQGLQFLFEYFSETQRNKGNFPGRFSGRQFSNSRSEMNVSTLELGDSALYLCASSADRNSYEQYFGPGTRLTVT.

J is TRBJ1-6 and V is TRBV5-6; D is perhaps TRBD1 (6 bases). Germline CDR1 and CDR2: SGHDT and YYEEEE. The germline V and J ends were trimmed by 2 bases and 7 bases, with 13 bases remaining between them. This CDR3 contains 15 residues. The CDR3 spells CASSFRLDSNSPLHF. The DNA of the CDR3 is TGTGCCAGCAGCTTTCGTTTGGACAGCAATTCACCCCTCCACTTT.

The chain carries TRBV19 and TRBJ1-2; D may be TRBD1 (6 bases). CDR3 length: 17 residues. The V gene's germline CDR1 is LNHDA and CDR2 SQIVND (reference sequence). Trimming shortened V by 5 bases and J by 8 bases, and 27 bases separated the two germline ends. The CDR3 region is CASSFGDYDLSQGGYTF. CDR3 in DNA: TGTGCCAGTAGTTTTGGTGACTATGATCTTTCGCAGGGGGGCTACACCTTC.

The V and J genes are TRBV28 and TRBJ2-1; 11 bases are a match to TRBD2. Germline V gene data show CDR1 as MDHEN and CDR2 as SYDVKM. Trimming at V came to 4 bases and at J to 4 bases, leaving 9 bases not matched to a gene. The CDR3 has 17 residues. DNA of the CDR3: TGTGCCAGCAGTTCCACCGCCACTAGCGGGAGTTACAATGAGCAGTTCTTC. This codes for CASSSTATSGSYNEQFF.

For this clone: Other DNA sequences of this sample code for an identical CDR3. This chain links TRBV9 with TRBJ2-7; 7 bases agree with TRBD1. This CDR3 contains 13 residues. From germline, CDR1 is SGDLS and CDR2 YYNGEE. The junction had 3 bases not matched to a gene; V was cut back by 3 bases and J by 3 bases. CDR3 bases: TGTGCCAGCAGCGCGGGGACAGTCTACGAGCAGTACTTC. It specifies CASSAGTVYEQYF. The full variable domain, rest sourced from reference TRBV9 and TRBJ2-7, is DSGVTQTPKHLITATGQRVTLRCSPRSGDLSVYWYQQSLDQGLQFLIQYYNGEERAKGNILERFSAQQFPDLHSELNLSSLELGDSALYFCASSAGTVYEQYFGPGTRLTVT.

The chain carries TRBV27 and TRBJ1-2; 7 bases are a match to TRBD1. With 6 bases clipped from V and 1 base from J, the junction kept 2 bases outside the gene matches. The CDR3 extends over 13 amino acids. In germline, CDR1 is MNHEY, CDR2 SMNVEV (reference sequence). The CDR3 is CASRGQSNYGYTF. The CDR3 DNA follows: TGTGCCAGCAGGGGACAGAGTAACTATGGCTACACCTTC.

The V and J genes are TRBV5-1 and TRBJ2-1, with 8 bases matching TRBD1. There are 15 residues in the CDR3. CDR1 SGHRS and CDR2 YFSETQ come from the germline V gene. V shed 0 bases and J 11 bases; nucleotides not matched to a gene: 10. As DNA, the CDR3 is TGCGCCAGCAGCTTGGACAGGGGGTCCCGGGAACAGCAGTTCTTC. Its protein is CASSLDRGSREQQFF.

The chain joins TRBV28 to TRBJ1-6; 7 bases fit TRBD1. CDR3 length: 16 residues. The V gene end was trimmed by 4 bases and the J gene end by 10 bases; junction bases not matched to a gene: 13. Germline CDR1 and CDR2: MDHEN and SYDVKM. The CDR3 reads CASSSIDRARRSPLHF. CDR3 sequence (DNA): TGTGCCAGCAGTTCGATTGACAGGGCCCGGAGGTCACCCCTCCACTTT.

J is TRBJ2-3 and V is TRBV7-2; no reliable D call. The CDR3 consists of 11 residues. V lost 9 bases and J 6 bases, leaving 10 bases between the germline ends. Germline V gene sequence: CDR1 SGHTA, CDR2 FQGNSA. The CDR3 sequence: CARPPPDTQYF. CDR3 in DNA: TGTGCCAGACCTCCGCCGGATACGCAGTATTTT.

The J gene is TRBJ2-7, the V gene TRBV28; D unclear. V lost 6 bases and J 0 bases, leaving 9 bases between the germline ends. This CDR3 is built from 13 residues. The germline V gene encodes CDR1 MDHEN and CDR2 SYDVKM. The CDR3 sequence: CASSPPHSYEQYF. Here the CDR3 DNA reads TGTGCCAGCAGCCCGCCCCACTCCTACGAGCAGTACTTC.

CDR3 loop: CASSFRTVVNQPQHF. CDR3 coding DNA: TGTGCCAGCAGCTTTCGGACCGTTGTCAATCAGCCCCAGCATTTT. The chain couples TRBV28 to TRBJ1-5; D not resolved. The V gene lost 6 bases and the J gene lost 3 bases, with 15 bases spanning the gap. The CDR3 spans 15 residues. Germline V gene lookup returns CDR1 MDHEN and CDR2 SYDVKM.

The genes are TRBV5-4 and TRBJ2-2; D is undetermined. There are 11 residues in the CDR3. Germline lookup yields CDR1 SGHNT and CDR2 YYREEE (reference sequence). The V gene lost 1 base and the J gene lost 7 bases, with 2 bases spanning the gap. The DNA of the CDR3 is TGTGCCAGCAGCTTGTTCGGGGAGCTGTTTTTT. Its translation: CASSLFGELFF.

The rearrangement uses TRBV15 and TRBJ1-2; D is perhaps TRBD1 (5 bases). Trimming removed 3 bases at V and 8 bases at J, with 13 bases between. The germline V gene encodes CDR1 LNHNV and CDR2 YYDKDF (reference sequence). This CDR3 region has 13 residues. The CDR3 sequence is CATSSGGAGGYTF. The CDR3 DNA reads as TGTGCCACCAGCAGCGGAGGGGCCGGAGGCTACACCTTC.

This rearrangement joins TRBV5-6 to TRBJ2-7; 7 bases align to TRBD1. The CDR3 extends over 12 amino acids. V lost 3 bases, J lost 12 bases, and 9 bases stayed unmatched. From germline, CDR1 is SGHDT and CDR2 YYEEEE. Here the CDR3 reads CASSSQGGVGYF. The CDR3 bases are TGTGCCAGCAGCTCGCAAGGGGGCGTTGGGTACTTC. The full variable domain, completed using reference TRBV5-6 and TRBJ2-7, is DAGVTQSPTHLIKTRGQQVTLRCSPKSGHDTVSWYQQALGQGPQFIFQYYEEEERQRGNFPDRFSGHQFPNYSSELNVNALLLGDSALYLCASSSQGGVGYFGPGTRLTVT.

This chain joins TRBV7-7 and TRBJ2-1, with 9 bases identical to TRBD2. Germline V CDR1 and CDR2: SSHAT, FNYEAQ (reference sequence). The CDR3 sequence is 17 residues long. The junction had 14 bases not matched to a gene; V was cut back by 5 bases and J by 6 bases. DNA of the CDR3: TGTGCCAGCAGCCGCAGACTTAGCGGGAGTCTCTCCAATGAGCAGTTCTTC. This translates into CASSRRLSGSLSNEQFF.

The chain uses TRBV11-2 and TRBJ1-5, with D uncertain. Germline CDR1 is SGHAT and CDR2 is FQNNGV. This CDR3 is 15 amino acids long. V was cut by 0 bases and J by 4 bases, with 10 bases left in between. CDR3 DNA: TGTGCCAGCAGCTTAGAATCGGGAACAAATCAGCCCCAGCATTTT. Translated, it gives CASSLESGTNQPQHF.

The chain combines TRBV28 with TRBJ1-5, with D hard to call. The CDR3 is 14 amino acids. Looked up from germline, CDR1 is MDHEN and CDR2 is SYDVKM. The V end lost 4 bases, the J end lost 7 bases, and 14 bases lay between the germline ends. The CDR3 reads CASSWEGLGQPQHF. Written as DNA, the CDR3 is TGTGCCAGCAGTTGGGAGGGTCTGGGGCAGCCCCAGCATTTT. The entire variable domain, with the rest obtained from reference TRBV28 and TRBJ1-5, is as follows: DVKVTQSSRYLVKRTGEKVFLECVQDMDHENMFWYRQDPGLGLRLIYFSYDVKMKEKGDIPEGYSVSREKKERFSLILESASTNQTSMYLCASSWEGLGQPQHFGDGTRLSIL.

For the CDR3, the DNA is TGTGCCAGCAGTTCTTACAGCTCCTACAATGAGCAGTTCTTC. Its translation: CASSSYSSYNEQFF. The V gene is TRBV6-5, the J gene TRBJ2-1; D is ambiguous. This CDR3 contains 14 residues. Germline V lookup: CDR1 MNHEY, CDR2 SVGAGI. Between the trimmed V and J ends, which lost 4 bases and 0 bases, there was a span of 7 bases.

V and J are TRBV6-4 and TRBJ2-5, with D possibly matching TRBD2 (5 bases). V lost 11 bases and J 5 bases, leaving 9 bases between the germline ends. This CDR3 has 10 residues. Germline CDR1 and CDR2: MRHNA and SNTAGT. The CDR3 sequence is CALTGETQYF. CDR3 DNA sequence: TGTGCCCTAACGGGGGAGACCCAGTACTTC.

Regarding this clone: One junction end disagrees with the germline gene, perhaps due to a read error. Different DNA sequences within this sample yield the same CDR3. V and J are TRBV7-6 and TRBJ2-7, with 7 nucleotides matching TRBD2. Per germline, CDR1 SGHVS and CDR2 FNYEAQ. The CDR3 length is 12 residues. CDR3 protein: CASSSPGGEQYF. For the CDR3, the DNA is TGCGCCAGCAGCTCCCCGGGGGGCGAGCAGTACTTC.

V and J are TRBV6-9 and TRBJ2-7; D unclear. The CDR3 length is 13 residues. The V and J ends lost 5 bases and 2 bases respectively, with 10 bases between them. The germline gives CDR1 MNHGY, CDR2 SVAAGI. CDR3 sequence: CASSNDATYEQYF. The CDR3 DNA is TGTGCCAGCAGTAACGACGCTACCTACGAGCAGTACTTC.

The chain links TRBV11-2 to TRBJ1-2, with D perhaps matching TRBD1 (6 bases). The CDR3 consists of 14 residues. Per germline, CDR1 SGHAT and CDR2 FQNNGV. V was pared by 3 bases and J by 3 bases, with 11 bases between. CDR3 amino acids: CASSLGGGDYGYTF. The CDR3 nucleotides read TGTGCCAGCAGCTTGGGAGGGGGAGACTATGGCTACACCTTC. Variable domain in full (rest from reference TRBV11-2 and TRBJ1-2): EAGVAQSPRYKIIEKRQSVAFWCNPISGHATLYWYQQILGQGPKLLIQFQNNGVVDDSQLPKDRFSAERLKGVDSTLKIQPAKLEDSAVYLCASSLGGGDYGYTFGSGTRLTVV.